The next 15 T cell receptor beta chains were all read from a single sample in a study of cytomegalovirus exposure and HLA in healthy donors. Primers included in the PCR were 60 Vbeta and 13 Jbeta primers. The assay was immunoSEQ multiplex PCR, and TCRdb's table has in-frame clones only and misses some. The sample has some 150,000 clones, roughly 80% seen once; the top ten hold around 3.5%. The sequenced sample consisted of PBMCs. The origin of the receptors is a man aged 25-45 years in good health and CMV-seropositive.

CDR3 region: CASGGWELFF. CDR3 nucleotide sequence: TGTGCCAGTGGGGGGTGGGAGCTGTTTTTT. The chain links TRBV19 to TRBJ2-2; D possibly corresponds to TRBD2 (6 bases). Germline V CDR1 and CDR2: LNHDA, SQIVND (reference sequence). Trimming pared 8 bases from V and 9 bases from J, leaving 7 bases between. CDR3 length equals 10 residues.

This clone was detected a few times. The rearrangement uses TRBV11-2 and TRBJ1-4; 8 bases match TRBD1. In germline, CDR1 is SGHAT, CDR2 FQNNGV. The CDR3 runs 15 residues. V lost 5 bases, J lost 8 bases, and 10 bases stayed unmatched. As DNA, the CDR3 is TGTGCCAGCAGCCAACAGGGGGGGCTTCAGGAAAAACTGTTTTTT. It translates to CASSQQGGLQEKLFF.

The chain uses TRBV5-1 and TRBJ2-5, with D perhaps TRBD1 (6 bases). V lost 3 bases and J 3 bases, leaving 12 bases between the germline ends. The V gene's germline CDR1 is SGHRS and CDR2 YFSETQ. The CDR3 covers 14 residues. CDR3 loop: CASSSQGSEETQYF. The CDR3, as DNA: TGCGCCAGCAGCTCCCAGGGGTCCGAAGAGACCCAGTACTTC.

The genes are TRBV7-3 and TRBJ1-1; D possibly corresponds to TRBD1 (6 bases). Trimming took 0 bases from V and 1 from J, leaving 6 bases between them. This CDR3 is 14 amino acids long. CDR1 SGHTA and CDR2 FQGTGA come from the germline V gene. The CDR3 region has the DNA TGTGCCAGCAGCTTAACACAGGGGAACACTGAAGCTTTCTTT. As protein: CASSLTQGNTEAFF.

This clone was counted a few times. The chain recombines TRBV5-4 with TRBJ2-7, with TRBD1 matching over 10 bases. CDR1 and CDR2 (germline): SGHNT, YYREEE (reference sequence). V lost 3 bases to trimming and J lost 3 bases; unmatched junction nucleotides: 12. The CDR3 is 17 amino acids. CDR3 in DNA: TGTGCCAGCAGCTCGTCCGCGGGACAGGGGTCTATCTACGAGCAGTACTTC. The encoded protein is CASSSSAGQGSIYEQYF.

As DNA, the CDR3 is TGTGCCAGCAGCTACACAGGGGCGGCCAATCAGCCCCAGCATTTT. Its translation: CASSYTGAANQPQHF. The chain couples TRBV7-9 to TRBJ1-5, with 7 nucleotides matching TRBD1. With 4 bases clipped from V and 3 bases from J, the junction kept 6 bases outside the gene matches. The V gene's germline CDR1 is SEHNR and CDR2 FQNEAQ (reference sequence). There are 15 residues in the CDR3.

This rearrangement joins TRBV13 to TRBJ2-1; TRBD2 aligns across 8 bases. V lost 0 bases, J lost 4 bases, and 5 bases stayed unmatched. Germline loops: CDR1 PRHDT, CDR2 FYEKMQ (reference sequence). The CDR3 consists of 16 residues. CDR3 sequence reads: CASSLGRGAGYNEQFF. The CDR3 coding sequence is TGTGCCAGCAGCTTAGGGCGGGGGGCCGGGTACAATGAGCAGTTCTTC.

The genes are TRBV7-6 and TRBJ1-1; TRBD1 aligns across 11 bases. V dropped 0 bases and J dropped 5; count of bases not matched to a gene: 11. This CDR3 contains 18 residues. The germline gives CDR1 SGHVS, CDR2 FNYEAQ. The DNA of the CDR3 is TGTGCCAGCAGCTTAGCGCCCGGTGGACAGGGGGCTTGGACTGAAGCTTTCTTT. Its translation is CASSLAPGGQGAWTEAFF. The full variable domain, in which reference TRBV7-6 and TRBJ1-1 provide the parts outside the CDR3, is GAGVSQSPRYKVTKRGQDVALRCDPISGHVSLYWYRQALGQGPEFLTYFNYEAQQDKSGLPNDRFSAERPEGSISTLTIQRTEQRDSAMYRCASSLAPGGQGAWTEAFFGQGTRLTVV.

The chain has TRBV20-1 and TRBJ2-7, with D tentatively TRBD2 (5 bases). V was trimmed by 4 bases and J by 3 bases, leaving 7 bases between them. The CDR3 contains 11 residues. CDR1 DFQATT and CDR2 SNEGSKA come from the germline V gene (reference sequence). Here the CDR3 DNA reads TGCAGTGCTACCAGCGGCTACGAGCAGTACTTC. It codes for CSATSGYEQYF.

The chain employs TRBV28 and TRBJ2-7; D possibly corresponds to TRBD2 (5 bases). Trimming left V 5 bases short and J 0 bases short, with 14 bases between. This CDR3 region has 15 residues. Germline CDR1 reads MDHEN; CDR2 reads SYDVKM. This CDR3 is CASSPGITNSYEQYF. As DNA, the CDR3 is TGTGCCAGCAGTCCCGGGATAACGAACTCCTACGAGCAGTACTTC.

The chain employs TRBV13 and TRBJ2-1; a weak D match, TRBD2 (5 bases). CDR1 is PRHDT, CDR2 FYEKMQ, per germline (reference sequence). CDR3 size: 17 residues. Trimming stripped 1 base from V and 3 bases from J, with 16 bases between. CDR3 in amino acids: CASSLDSASPLYNEQFF. The CDR3 nucleotides are TGTGCCAGCAGCTTAGATTCCGCTAGCCCACTCTACAATGAGCAGTTCTTC.

The chain employs TRBV5-6 and TRBJ1-6; weak D call: TRBD1 (6 bases). V lost 3 bases to trimming and J lost 11 bases, with 18 bases between them. From germline, CDR1 is SGHDT and CDR2 YYEEEE. The CDR3 covers 15 residues. CDR3 DNA: TGTGCCAGCAGCTACACAACCGGACAGAATCCACCCCTCCACTTT. Protein sequence: CASSYTTGQNPPLHF.

The V gene is TRBV11-2, the J gene TRBJ2-3, with TRBD2 as a possible D gene (6 bases). V was clipped by 1 base and J by 0 bases, with 14 bases between them. The CDR3 extends over 17 amino acids. The germline CDR1 and CDR2 sequences are SGHAT and FQNNGV. As DNA, the CDR3 is TGTGCCAGCAGCTTAGTCCGGGGGAGATCTAGCACAGATACGCAGTATTTT. Its translation: CASSLVRGRSSTDTQYF.

J is TRBJ2-1 and V is TRBV5-1; D remains unclear. Germline V CDR1 and CDR2: SGHRS, YFSETQ. The CDR3 runs to 11 residues. The V end lost 3 bases, the J end lost 5 bases, and 3 bases lay between the germline ends. In nucleotides, the CDR3 is TGCGCCAGCAGCTGGCACAATGAGCAGTTCTTC. Residues: CASSWHNEQFF.

The chain's CDR3 is CASRERQTTNEKLFF. The CDR3 region has the DNA TGTGCCAGCAGAGAGAGACAGACAACTAATGAAAAACTGTTTTTT. This chain connects TRBV6-1 to TRBJ1-4; tentative D call: TRBD1 (5 bases). Trimming removed 6 bases from V and 0 bases from J, with 11 bases in between. This CDR3 is 15 amino acids long. Germline CDR1 reads MNHNS; CDR2 reads SASEGT.